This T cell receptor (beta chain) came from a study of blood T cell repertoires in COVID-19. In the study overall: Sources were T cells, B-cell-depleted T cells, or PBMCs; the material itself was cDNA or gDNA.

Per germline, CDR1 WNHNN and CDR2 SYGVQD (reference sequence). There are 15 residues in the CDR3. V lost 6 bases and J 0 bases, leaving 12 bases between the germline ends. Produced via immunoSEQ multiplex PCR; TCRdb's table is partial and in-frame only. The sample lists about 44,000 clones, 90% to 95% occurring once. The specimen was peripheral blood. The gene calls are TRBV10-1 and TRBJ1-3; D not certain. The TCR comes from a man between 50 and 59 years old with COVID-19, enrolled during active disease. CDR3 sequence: CASRSGPRSGNTIYF. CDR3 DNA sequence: TGCGCCAGCAGATCAGGCCCACGCTCTGGAAACACCATATATTTT.